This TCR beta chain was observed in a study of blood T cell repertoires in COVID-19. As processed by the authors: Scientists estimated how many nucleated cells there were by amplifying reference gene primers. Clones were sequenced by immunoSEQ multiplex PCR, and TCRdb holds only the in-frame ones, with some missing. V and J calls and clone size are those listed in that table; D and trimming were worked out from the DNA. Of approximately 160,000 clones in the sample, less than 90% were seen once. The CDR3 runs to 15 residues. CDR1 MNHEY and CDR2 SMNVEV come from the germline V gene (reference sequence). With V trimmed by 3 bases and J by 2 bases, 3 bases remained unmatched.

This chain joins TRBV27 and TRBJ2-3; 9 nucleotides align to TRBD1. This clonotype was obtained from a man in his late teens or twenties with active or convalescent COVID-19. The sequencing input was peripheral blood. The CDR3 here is CASSLGQGPTDTQYF. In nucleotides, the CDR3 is TGTGCCAGCAGTTTGGGACAGGGTCCCACAGATACGCAGTATTTT.